This record looks at one T cell receptor (beta chain) sequence and its context. The antigen remains undetermined. Sequence data for DNA of cultured CD4+ T cells were generated by the Oncomine TCR Beta short-read assay. MiXCR, applied by TCRdb to the PCR reads, yields one record per CDR3 protein. The sample lists over 8,000 distinct CDR3 sequences, under 70% seen once, with roughly a quarter in the top ten. This sample's treatment: roughly 10-day PBMC culture with coronavirus spike peptide pools or control peptides (ViraFEST assay). Peptide pool stimulation in ViraFEST expanded antigen-specific T cells, whose TCRs were then sequenced. The CDR3 totals 13 residues. V was shortened by 6 bases and J by 4 bases, with 13 bases between the two germline ends. The germline CDR1 and CDR2 sequences are SGHRS and YFSETQ. The source of the sample is a study of vaccination and CD4 T cells after COVID-19. Study in general: Investigators took post-vaccine samples a median roughly 72 days after dose two, within a range of 14 to 241. Researchers treated cells with overlapping spike peptides taken from SARS-CoV-2, HCoV-NL63, HCoV-OC43 and HCoV-229E.

The V and J genes are TRBV5-1 and TRBJ1-2, with unresolved D. The TCR sequence derives from a human donor who had recovered from COVID-19. Sequenced material: CD4+ T cells from blood, cultured in vitro. The CDR3 coding sequence is TGCGCCAGCACCATAGACTCGGGCTATGGCTACACCTTC. Translating gives CASTIDSGYGYTF.